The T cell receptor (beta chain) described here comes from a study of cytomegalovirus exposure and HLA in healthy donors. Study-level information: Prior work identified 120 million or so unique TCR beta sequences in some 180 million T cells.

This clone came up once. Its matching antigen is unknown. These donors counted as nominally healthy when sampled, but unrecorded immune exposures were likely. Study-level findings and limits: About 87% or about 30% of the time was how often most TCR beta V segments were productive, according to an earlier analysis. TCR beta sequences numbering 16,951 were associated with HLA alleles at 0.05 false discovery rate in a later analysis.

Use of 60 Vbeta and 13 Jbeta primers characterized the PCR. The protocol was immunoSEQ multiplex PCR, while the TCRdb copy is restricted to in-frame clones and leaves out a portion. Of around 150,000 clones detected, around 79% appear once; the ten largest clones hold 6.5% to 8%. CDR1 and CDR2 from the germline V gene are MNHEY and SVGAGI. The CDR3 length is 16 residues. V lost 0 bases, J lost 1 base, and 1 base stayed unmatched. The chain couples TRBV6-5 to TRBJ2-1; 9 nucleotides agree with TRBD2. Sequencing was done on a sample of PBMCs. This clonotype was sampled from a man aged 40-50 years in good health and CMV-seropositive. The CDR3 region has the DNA TGTGCCAGCAGTTACTCGCTAGCGGGATCCTACAATGAGCAGTTCTTC. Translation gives CASSYSLAGSYNEQFF.